Listed below are T cell receptor beta chains from one sample, sequenced in a study of T cells expressing NK-cell markers. TCRdb re-called the 5' RACE reads and gives one entry per CDR3 protein, without DNA. Here the sample table reports under 600,000 distinct CDR3 sequences. Input material: blood T cells: a sorted CD56 or NKG2C T cell subset, CD4+ or CD8+ T cells, or bulk PBMC T cells (not recorded which). These receptors were obtained from a woman in her forties or fifties in good health. Each CDR3 is given with its conserved first and last residue. Each record gives: V gene, J gene, CDR3 protein.

TRBV5-1	TRBJ1-4	CASSSQGRQTNEKLFF
TRBV14	TRBJ2-2	CASSLPGRVPRELFF
TRBV15	TRBJ1-2	CATSRVSGDDGYTF
TRBV6-5	TRBJ1-2	CASRNTGSQVYGYTF
TRBV7-6	TRBJ1-2	CASSSETGDNYGYTF
TRBV7-2	TRBJ2-1	CASSRSWEQFF
TRBV12-3/TRBV12-4	TRBJ2-4	CASSSHGAKNIQYF
TRBV12-3/TRBV12-4	TRBJ2-3	CASSWGSTQYF
TRBV24-1	TRBJ2-1	CATSEPPGNEQFF
TRBV29-1	TRBJ2-1	CSGRPDRATEQFF
TRBV12-3/TRBV12-4	TRBJ1-5	CASSLADIYSNQPQHF
TRBV28	TRBJ2-3	CASGASLSGSYTQYF
TRBV24-1	TRBJ1-5	CATSDSMSQPQHF
TRBV6-2/TRBV6-3	TRBJ1-5	CASSTITGGGRNQPQHF
TRBV3-1	TRBJ2-1	CASSQGLVVRNEQFF
TRBV6-6	TRBJ2-2	CASSYSIGGSAGELFF
TRBV18	TRBJ2-5	CASSLMKETQYF
TRBV12-3/TRBV12-4	TRBJ2-2	CASSLTAITGELFF
TRBV4-1	TRBJ1-2	CASSTGQGPSVGYTF
TRBV25-1	TRBJ2-1	CASSASGMSSYNEQFF
TRBV5-1	TRBJ2-7	CASSLSFAGGDYEQYF
TRBV5-1	TRBJ1-4	CASRDVALNEKLFF
TRBV10-3	TRBJ2-2	CAISDYLAGVSAGELFF
TRBV6-2/TRBV6-3	TRBJ2-1	CASSNSGTVPNEQFF
TRBV10-2	TRBJ1-3	CASSEFFAGSGNTIYF
TRBV3-1	TRBJ1-5	CASSQGGGNQPQHF
TRBV7-9	TRBJ1-1	CASTLMDSPFVLAFF
TRBV6-1	TRBJ1-1	CASTGLTSNTEAFF
TRBV7-2	TRBJ2-1	CASSFDLRQFF
TRBV6-6	TRBJ1-2	CASSYSQGTEGYTF
TRBV3-1	TRBJ1-1	CASSRMGPTLNTEAFF
TRBV11-3	TRBJ2-3	CASSLGPLRGYF
TRBV12-3/TRBV12-4	TRBJ2-5	CASSLDGSYETQYF
TRBV7-2	TRBJ2-3	CASSLLWDQYTDTQYF
TRBV12-3/TRBV12-4	TRBJ2-5	CASSLVGTGSETQYF
TRBV5-1	TRBJ2-7	CASSLPGMPYEQYF
TRBV20-1	TRBJ2-5	CSVLYRETQYF
TRBV25-1	TRBJ2-2	CASSETSGLAGVPGELFF
TRBV5-1	TRBJ2-1	CASSRDRADNEQFF
TRBV6-5	TRBJ1-3	CASKTSSGNTIYF
TRBV6-1	TRBJ1-5	CASSVSFSQPQHF
TRBV6-5	TRBJ2-2	CASRKGRGNTGELFF